These T cell receptor beta chains were read from a single sample in a study of blood T cell repertoires in COVID-19. Profiling relied on immunoSEQ multiplex PCR, and the TCRdb table lists in-frame clones only, not all of them. This table has some 300,000 clones, about nine tenths appearing once. Sample: peripheral blood. These receptors were collected from a woman under 40 with COVID-19, enrolled during active disease. CDR3s include the opening cysteine and the closing phenylalanine or tryptophan. A D gene is named only where the DNA matches it firmly. Some rows have no size entry. The others give once, few or many, or a class for an expanded clone.

j_gene	d_gene	v_gene	abundance	CDR3nt	CDR3aa
TRBJ1-1	NA	TRBV2	NA	TGTGCCAGCAGTGAAGAAGTAGGGGCTGAAGCTTTCTTT	CASSEEVGAEAFF
TRBJ1-2	TRBD1	TRBV7-2	NA	TGTGCCAGCAGCTTAGTCCAGGGGGCGGATGGCTACACCTTC	CASSLVQGADGYTF
TRBJ1-4	TRBD1	TRBV28	once	TGTGCCAGCAGTGTGATACAGGGGGCAGGGGAAAAACTGTTTTTT	CASSVIQGAGEKLFF
TRBJ1-4	NA	TRBV12-1	NA	TGTGCCAGCAGCTTTCAACCGGGACACAACCGGAGTGAAAAACTGTTTTTT	CASSFQPGHNRSEKLFF
TRBJ1-5	TRBD1	TRBV7-2	NA	TGTGCCAGCAGCTACCGACAGGGCGGTCAGCCCCAGCATTTT	CASSYRQGGQPQHF
TRBJ2-1	TRBD2	TRBV2	NA	TGTGCCAGCACCCCCTCTCGGGGGGGCCGGAATGAGCAGTTCTTC	CASTPSRGGRNEQFF
TRBJ2-2	TRBD2	TRBV27	NA	TGTGCCAGCAGGACACTAGCGGGGACCGGGGAGCTGTTTTTT	CASRTLAGTGELFF
TRBJ1-5	NA	TRBV2	NA	TGTGCCAGCACCGAAGTAGGGGTTAGCAATCAGCCCCAGCATTTT	CASTEVGVSNQPQHF
TRBJ2-2	NA	TRBV3-1/TRBV3-2	NA	TGTGCCAGCAGCCAACTCGGGGTCACCGGGGAGCTGTTTTTT	CASSQLGVTGELFF
TRBJ2-3	TRBD2	TRBV5-1	NA	TGCGCCAGCAGCCTCTCGGGACTAGCGGGGGGAACAGATACGCAGTATTTT	CASSLSGLAGGTDTQYF
TRBJ1-3	TRBD1	TRBV27	NA	TGTGCCAGCAGTTCTACCGGGACAGGGGCTGGAAACACCATATATTTT	CASSSTGTGAGNTIYF
TRBJ1-5	NA	TRBV27	once	TGTGCCAGCACCACCAGGACAAATCAGCCCCAGCATTTT	CASTTRTNQPQHF
TRBJ1-1	TRBD1	TRBV5-1	NA	TGCGCCAGCAGCTCAAACCTTGGACAGGTTACCGAAGCTTTCTTT	CASSSNLGQVTEAFF
TRBJ1-3	NA	TRBV9	once	TGTGCCAGCAGCGTAGGTGCAGTCTCTGGAAACACCATATATTTT	CASSVGAVSGNTIYF
TRBJ1-1	NA	TRBV7-2	NA	TGTGCCAGCAGCTCCTCCCCGAACACTGAAGCTTTCTTT	CASSSSPNTEAFF
TRBJ1-2	TRBD1	TRBV19	NA	TGTGCCAGTAGCCGGGACAGGGGGCCGGGTGGCTATGGCTACACCTTC	CASSRDRGPGGYGYTF